The present T cell receptor beta chain was sequenced within a study of shared clonotypes between healthy human individuals. General study points: Sampling included only blood; tissue repertoires likely differ. In contrast to clonotypes shared by all four donors, non-shared clonotypes had lower generation probabilities.

The method was immunoSEQ multiplex PCR; TCRdb's version includes in-frame clones alone and lacks a portion of them. This sample has about 750,000 clones, with 92% found just once. The naive CD8 population came from CD45RO-negative cells selected for CCR7, without terminally differentiated effector memory CD45RA+ cells. Note on this clone: Its target is not known.

The specimen sequenced was naive CD8+ T cells sorted from blood. The sequence was obtained from a man aged 25 to 40 in good health.

The CDR3 reads CASETGFGEKSSYEQYF. CDR3 DNA: TGTGCCAGCGAGACCGGGTTTGGAGAAAAGAGCTCCTACGAGCAGTACTTC. This chain links TRBV7-9 with TRBJ2-7, with D hard to call. This CDR3 has 17 amino acids. CDR1 and CDR2 from the germline V gene are SEHNR and FQNEAQ (reference sequence). The germline V and J ends were trimmed by 8 bases and 0 bases, with 23 bases remaining between them.